This TCR beta chain derives from a study of blood T cell repertoires in COVID-19. Study summary: Samples representing acute and convalescent COVID-19 were sourced from the United States, Italy and Spain.

Assay used: immunoSEQ multiplex PCR; TCRdb lists only in-frame clones, some missing. The data contain under 40,000 clones, almost 80% of them singletons. Sequenced sample: peripheral blood. The sequence was collected from a woman between 55 and 75 years old with acute or convalescent COVID-19.

CDR3 coding DNA: TGTGCCAGCAGCCAAGTCCGGGGGGCGACTGAAGCTTTCTTT. Its translation: CASSQVRGATEAFF. The J gene is TRBJ1-1, the V gene TRBV3-1 (or the pseudogene TRBV3-2); a weak D match, TRBD1 (6 bases). Germline loops: CDR1 LGHDT, CDR2 YNNKEL (reference sequence). With 1 base removed from V and 5 bases from J, the gap between germline ends came to 11 bases. The CDR3 extends over 14 amino acids.